This TCR beta chain was profiled in a study of T-cell reconstitution after alpha-beta-depleted transplantation in children. Preparing the TCRbeta library involved the use of unique molecular identifiers. TCRdb processed the PCR reads anew with MiXCR; each CDR3 protein has one entry. The sample lists 200,000 to 300,000 distinct CDR3 sequences; more than 10% were seen once. At least ten counts were recorded for this clonotype. Germline V gene data show CDR1 as SQVTM and CDR2 as ANQGSEA. The ends were cut back, 2 bases at V and 0 bases at J, with 13 bases in the middle. This CDR3 is 15 amino acids long. Sequenced here: PBMCs from the stem cell graft donor, sampled from the stem cell graft. The V and J genes are TRBV29-1 and TRBJ1-2; D gene ambiguous. The receptor comes from a human donor who donated a stem cell graft to a child with acute lymphoblastic leukemia. The CDR3 DNA is TGCAGCGTTGAACTCCGCGGACGGGCTAACTATGGCTACACCTTC. Its translation is CSVELRGRANYGYTF.